These 7 T cell receptor beta chains were sequenced from one sample in a study of PD-1 blockade in classical Hodgkin lymphoma. All patients relapsed after autologous stem cell transplantation, and brentuximab vedotin exposure varied. Measured with immunoSEQ multiplex PCR; TCRdb has only the in-frame clones, and not every one. The table has approximately 100,000 clones, roughly 91% seen once; the top ten hold 5.5% to 8.5%. The sample in question was peripheral blood mononuclear cells (PBMCs), obtained before the second cycle of nivolumab. The receptors were sampled from a human donor with classical Hodgkin lymphoma.

In its sample, this clone was seen once. V is TRBV19 and J is TRBJ1-4; tentatively, D is TRBD1 (6 bases). This CDR3 region has 14 residues. V was pared by 9 bases and J by 7 bases, with 18 bases between. CDR1 and CDR2 (germline): LNHDA, SQIVND (reference sequence). CDR3 protein: CASGTQSVSEKLFF. CDR3 nucleotide sequence: TGTGCCAGCGGGACACAGTCAGTAAGTGAAAAACTGTTTTTT.

V gene TRBV19 combines with J gene TRBJ1-2; 8 nucleotides line up with TRBD1. CDR1 is LNHDA and CDR2 is SQIVND in the germline V gene (reference sequence). The J segment lost 8 bases and the V segment lost 5 bases, leaving 10 bases of the junction unmatched. The CDR3 totals 14 residues. In DNA, the CDR3 is TGTGCCAGTAGTGGGTTGGACAGGGTGAGAGGCTACACCTTC. Protein product: CASSGLDRVRGYTF.

This clone was counted a single time. This chain connects TRBV6-1 to TRBJ2-5; no definite D call. V dropped 1 base and J dropped 4 bases, with 16 bases sitting between them. CDR3 length equals 16 residues. Germline lookup yields CDR1 MNHNS and CDR2 SASEGT. The CDR3 reads CASSEGRLTTRETQYF. CDR3 DNA sequence: TGTGCCAGCAGTGAAGGAAGGTTAACAACGCGAGAGACCCAGTACTTC.

The V gene is TRBV29-1, the J gene TRBJ1-1, with D unclear. This CDR3 contains 13 residues. The V end lost 4 bases, the J end lost 2 bases, and 11 bases lay between the germline ends. The germline CDR1 and CDR2 sequences are SQVTM and ANQGSEA. In DNA form, the CDR3 reads TGCAGCGTTGGTAGGGCAGCCAACACTGAAGCTTTCTTT. This translates into CSVGRAANTEAFF.

The V and J genes are TRBV19 and TRBJ2-3; 8 bases are a match to TRBD1. The CDR3 loop spans 16 amino acids. Looked up from germline, CDR1 is LNHDA and CDR2 is SQIVND (reference sequence). V lost 3 bases, J lost 5 bases, and 10 bases stayed unmatched. DNA for the CDR3: TGTGCCAGTAGTATGATCGGGCAGGGGGCTAAAGATACGCAGTATTTT. Encoded protein: CASSMIGQGAKDTQYF. The complete variable domain, with remaining parts taken from reference TRBV19 and TRBJ2-3, reads DGGITQSPKYLFRKEGQNVTLSCEQNLNHDAMYWYRQDPGQGLRLIYYSQIVNDFQKGDIAEGYSVSREKKESFPLTVTSAQKNPTAFYLCASSMIGQGAKDTQYFGPGTRLTVL.

This chain connects TRBV5-1 to TRBJ2-3; D may be TRBD2 (5 bases). The V and J ends lost 6 bases and 3 bases respectively, with 14 bases between them. CDR3 length equals 14 residues. CDR1 is SGHRS, CDR2 YFSETQ, per germline. CDR3 sequence reads: CASTWEKGTDTQYF. The CDR3 bases are TGCGCCAGCACCTGGGAGAAGGGAACAGATACGCAGTATTTT.

This sequence joins TRBV7-8 and TRBJ2-3; D remains ambiguous. In germline, CDR1 is SGHVS, CDR2 FQNEAQ. The CDR3 is 14 amino acids. The V end lost 0 bases, the J end lost 8 bases, and 12 bases lay between the germline ends. CDR3 region: CASSLAGGFGTQYF. The CDR3 region has the DNA TGTGCCAGCAGCTTAGCGGGTGGTTTTGGTACGCAGTATTTT.